The sequence of this T cell receptor (beta chain) was determined in a study of cytomegalovirus exposure and HLA in healthy donors. Germline-derived CDR1 and CDR2 are SGHTA and FQGNSA. The ends were cut back, 0 bases at V and 6 bases at J, with 16 bases in the middle. CDR3 length equals 16 residues. As to this clone: What it binds is not known.

Clones were sequenced by immunoSEQ multiplex PCR, and TCRdb holds only the in-frame ones, with some missing. Of 150,000 to 200,000 clones in the sample, approximately 86% were seen once. Study outcomes and limitations: Researchers reported that a few CMV-associated chains were confirmed in vitro as CMV antigen-specific.

This chain joins TRBV7-2 and TRBJ2-3; D is perhaps TRBD2 (5 bases). This clonotype was sampled from a man aged 18 to 35 in good health and CMV-seropositive. The sample comprised PBMCs. CDR3 protein: CASSLALSSSGDTQYF. CDR3 coding DNA: TGTGCCAGCAGCTTAGCTTTGTCTTCATCGGGGGATACGCAGTATTTT.